One TCR beta chain is described in this entry. The antigen is not known. Germline values: CDR1 SGHTA, CDR2 FQGNSA. The CDR3 is 14 residues long. The V end lost 5 bases, the J end lost 4 bases, and 14 bases lay between the germline ends. Profiling relied on immunoSEQ multiplex PCR, and the TCRdb table lists in-frame clones only, not all of them. The sample shows roughly 70,000 clones, about 86% of them seen only once. These data originate in a study of OX40 agonist ivuxolimab in advanced cancers. Findings and limits, study-wide: In a subset of nonresponders, normalized T-cell clonal expansion was also low. With doses of 0.1 to 3.0 mg/kg, CD4+ and CD8+ blood T cells had undergone clonal expansion by week 6. Relative to CD4+, CD8+ T cells held more expanded clones on average.

The sequences come from CD4+ or CD8+ T cells sorted from blood, collected in a trial of the OX40 agonist ivuxolimab. This clonotype was obtained from an adult with an advanced solid tumor such as melanoma, head and neck, liver or kidney cancer. This sequence joins TRBV7-2 and TRBJ1-2; a weak D match, TRBD1 (6 bases). CDR3 amino acids: CASSVGQTAYGYTF. In DNA form, the CDR3 reads TGTGCCAGCAGCGTAGGACAGACGGCCTATGGCTACACCTTC.